This TCR beta chain derives from a study of T cells in Graves' hyperthyroidism and ophthalmopathy. Authors of the study amplified TCR beta CDR3 regions from RNA transcripts. First-round RT-PCR of the TCR CDR3 relied on the HTBI primer set. TCRdb ran MiXCR on the multiplex PCR reads and lists one entry per CDR3 protein. The sample holds around 700,000 distinct CDR3 sequences; about 17% are singletons and the top ten take roughly 17%. From germline, CDR1 is LGHDT and CDR2 YNNKEL (reference sequence). The CDR3 consists of 12 residues. Deletions cut 0 bases from V and 5 bases from J, with 4 bases between. This clonotype was detected many times. A patient was excluded if there was uncontrolled infection, other autoimmune disease, pregnancy or lactation. The diagnostic basis comprised clinical symptoms, serum thyroxine and TRAb, thyroid ultrasound and orbital computed tomography. The blood sample was taken at first hyperthyroidism diagnosis, before any ophthalmopathy symptoms. The authors obtained PBMCs from 9 to 10 ml of fresh peripheral blood.

Sequencing was done on a sample of blood. The chain carries TRBV3-1 and TRBJ2-5; D not resolved. This receptor was identified in a woman in her fifties or sixties with Graves' hyperthyroidism that later progressed to Graves' ophthalmopathy. The CDR3 sequence: CASSQEMETQYF. In DNA, the CDR3 is TGTGCCAGCAGCCAAGAGATGGAGACCCAGTACTTC.